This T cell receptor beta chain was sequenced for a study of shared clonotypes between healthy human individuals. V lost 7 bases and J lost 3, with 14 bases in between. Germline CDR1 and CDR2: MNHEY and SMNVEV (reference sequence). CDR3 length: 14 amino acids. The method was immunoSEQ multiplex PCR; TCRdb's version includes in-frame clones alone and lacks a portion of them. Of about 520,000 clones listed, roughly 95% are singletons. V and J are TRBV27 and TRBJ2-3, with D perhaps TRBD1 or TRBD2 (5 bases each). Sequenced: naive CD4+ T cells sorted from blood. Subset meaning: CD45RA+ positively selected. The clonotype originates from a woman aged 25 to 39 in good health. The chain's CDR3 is CASTPAGSTDTQYF. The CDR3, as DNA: TGTGCCAGCACCCCGGCAGGGAGTACAGATACGCAGTATTTT.